The present TCR beta chain was sequenced within a study of T cell responses to AZD1222 COVID-19 vaccine. This clone was recorded once. Trimming cost V 7 bases and J 5 bases, with 13 bases left between them. Germline CDR1 is LNHDA and CDR2 is SQIVND (reference sequence). This CDR3 is built from 13 residues. Here immunoSEQ multiplex PCR was the method, and the copy in TCRdb shows in-frame clones only, minus some. The profile covers more than 85,000 clones, with about 88% appearing a single time and about 9.1% taken by the ten largest. V is TRBV19 and J is TRBJ2-3, with a possible D match to TRBD2 (7 bases). The starting material was peripheral blood, obtained on day 0 of AZD1222 vaccination. This clonotype was obtained from an adult in good health. This chain's CDR3 is CASTRGGGDTQYF. The CDR3 coding sequence is TGTGCCAGTACTAGAGGGGGGGGAGATACGCAGTATTTT.